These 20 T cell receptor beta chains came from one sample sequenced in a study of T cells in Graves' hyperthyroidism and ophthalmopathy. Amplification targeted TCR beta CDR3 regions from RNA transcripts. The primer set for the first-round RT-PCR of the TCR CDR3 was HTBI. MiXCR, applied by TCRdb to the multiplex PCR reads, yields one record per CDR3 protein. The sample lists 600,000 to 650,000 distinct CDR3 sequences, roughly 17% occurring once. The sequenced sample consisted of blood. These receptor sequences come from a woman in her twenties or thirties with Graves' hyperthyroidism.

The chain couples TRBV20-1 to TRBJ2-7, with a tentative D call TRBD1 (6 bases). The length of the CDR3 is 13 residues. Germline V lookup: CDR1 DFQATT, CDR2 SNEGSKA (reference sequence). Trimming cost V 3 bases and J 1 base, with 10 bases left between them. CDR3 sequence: CSASRQGSYEQYF. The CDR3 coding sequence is TGCAGTGCTAGTCGGCAGGGGTCCTACGAGCAGTACTTC.

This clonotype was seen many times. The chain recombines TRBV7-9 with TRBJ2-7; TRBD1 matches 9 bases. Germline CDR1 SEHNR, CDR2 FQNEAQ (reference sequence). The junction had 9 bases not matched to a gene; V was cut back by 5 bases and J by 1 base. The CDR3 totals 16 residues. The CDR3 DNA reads TGTGCCAGCAGCCCCACCTGGACAGGGGAGTCCTACGAGCAGTACTTC. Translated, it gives CASSPTWTGESYEQYF.

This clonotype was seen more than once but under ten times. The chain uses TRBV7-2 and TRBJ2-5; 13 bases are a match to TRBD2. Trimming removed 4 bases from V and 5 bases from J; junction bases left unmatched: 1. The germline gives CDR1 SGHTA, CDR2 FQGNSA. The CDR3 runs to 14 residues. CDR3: CASSWGLAGETQYF. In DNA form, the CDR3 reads TGTGCCAGCAGCTGGGGACTAGCGGGGGAGACCCAGTACTTC.

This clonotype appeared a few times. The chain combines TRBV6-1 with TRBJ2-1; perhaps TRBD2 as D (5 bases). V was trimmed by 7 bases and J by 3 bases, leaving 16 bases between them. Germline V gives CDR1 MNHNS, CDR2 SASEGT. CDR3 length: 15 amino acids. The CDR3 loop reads CASTLDGLGYNEQFF. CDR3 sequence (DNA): TGTGCCAGCACCCTTGACGGACTGGGCTACAATGAGCAGTTCTTC.

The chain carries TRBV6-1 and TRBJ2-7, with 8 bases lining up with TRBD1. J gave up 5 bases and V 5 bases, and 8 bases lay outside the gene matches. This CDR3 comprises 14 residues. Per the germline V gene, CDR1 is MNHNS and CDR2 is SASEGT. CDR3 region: CASSPPDRVDEQYF. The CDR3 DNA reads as TGTGCCAGCAGTCCCCCGGACAGGGTGGACGAGCAGTACTTC.

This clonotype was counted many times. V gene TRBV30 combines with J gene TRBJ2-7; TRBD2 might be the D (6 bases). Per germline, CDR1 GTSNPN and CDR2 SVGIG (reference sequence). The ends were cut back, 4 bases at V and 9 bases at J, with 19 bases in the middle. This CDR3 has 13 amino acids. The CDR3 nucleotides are TGTGCCTGGAACTCTAGGCAGGGAGGACGGCAGTACTTC. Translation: CAWNSRQGGRQYF.

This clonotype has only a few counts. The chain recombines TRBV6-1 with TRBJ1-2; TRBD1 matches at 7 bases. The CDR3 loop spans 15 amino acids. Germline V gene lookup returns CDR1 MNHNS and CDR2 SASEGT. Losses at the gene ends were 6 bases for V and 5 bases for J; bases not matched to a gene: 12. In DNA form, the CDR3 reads TGTGCCAGCAGCATCACCGGGACAGATAATTATGGCTACACCTTC. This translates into CASSITGTDNYGYTF.

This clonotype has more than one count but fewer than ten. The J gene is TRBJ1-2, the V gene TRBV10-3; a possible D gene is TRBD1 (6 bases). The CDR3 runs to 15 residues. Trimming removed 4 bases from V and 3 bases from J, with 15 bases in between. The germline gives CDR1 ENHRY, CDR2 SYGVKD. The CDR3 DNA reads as TGTGCCATCAGTGGGACAGCGGCTTCGGACTATGGCTACACCTTC. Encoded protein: CAISGTAASDYGYTF.

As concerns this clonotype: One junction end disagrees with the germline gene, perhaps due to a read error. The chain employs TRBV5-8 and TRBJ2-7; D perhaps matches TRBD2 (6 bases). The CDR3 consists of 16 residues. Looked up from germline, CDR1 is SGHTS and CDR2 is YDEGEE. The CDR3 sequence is CASSQDMREYPYEQYF. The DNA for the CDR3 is TGCGCCAGCAGCCAAGACATGCGGGAATACCCCTACGAGCAGTACTTC.

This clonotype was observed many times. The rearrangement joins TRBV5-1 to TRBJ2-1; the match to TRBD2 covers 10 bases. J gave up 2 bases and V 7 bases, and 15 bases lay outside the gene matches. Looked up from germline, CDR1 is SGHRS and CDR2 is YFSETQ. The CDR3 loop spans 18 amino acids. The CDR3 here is CASGRKKREGLPYNEQFF. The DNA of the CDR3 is TGCGCCAGCGGCCGAAAGAAGCGGGAGGGCCTCCCCTACAATGAGCAGTTCTTC.

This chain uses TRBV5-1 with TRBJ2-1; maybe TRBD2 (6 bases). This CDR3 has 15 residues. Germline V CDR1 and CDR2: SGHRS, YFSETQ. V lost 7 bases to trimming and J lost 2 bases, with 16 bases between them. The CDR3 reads CASGGEAATYNEQFF. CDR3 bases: TGCGCCAGCGGTGGGGAGGCCGCGACCTACAATGAGCAGTTCTTC.

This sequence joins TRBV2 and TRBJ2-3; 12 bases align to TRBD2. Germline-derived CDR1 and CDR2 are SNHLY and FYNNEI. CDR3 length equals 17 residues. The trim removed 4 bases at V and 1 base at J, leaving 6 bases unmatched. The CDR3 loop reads CASSVTGTSGRTDTQYF. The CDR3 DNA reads TGTGCCAGCAGTGTCACCGGGACTAGCGGGCGCACAGATACGCAGTATTTT.

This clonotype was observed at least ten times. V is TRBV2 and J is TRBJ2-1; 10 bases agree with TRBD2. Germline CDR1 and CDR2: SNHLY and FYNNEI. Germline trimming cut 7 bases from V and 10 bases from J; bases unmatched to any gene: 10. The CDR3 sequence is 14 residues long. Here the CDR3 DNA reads TGTGCCAGCATCCGACTAGCGGGCGATCCCGAGCAGTTCTTC. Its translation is CASIRLAGDPEQFF.

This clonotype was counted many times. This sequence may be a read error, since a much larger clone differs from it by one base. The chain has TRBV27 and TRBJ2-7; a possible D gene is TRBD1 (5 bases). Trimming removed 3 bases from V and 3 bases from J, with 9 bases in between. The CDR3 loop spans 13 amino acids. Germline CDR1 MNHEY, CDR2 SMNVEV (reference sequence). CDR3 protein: CASSFARDYEQYF. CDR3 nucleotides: TGTGCCAGCAGTTTTGCCAGGGACTACGAGCAGTACTTC.

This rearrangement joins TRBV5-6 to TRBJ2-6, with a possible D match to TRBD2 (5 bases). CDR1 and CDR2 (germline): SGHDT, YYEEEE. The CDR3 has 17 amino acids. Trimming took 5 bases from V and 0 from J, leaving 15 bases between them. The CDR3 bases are TGTGCCAGCAGACCAATACGGACTCTCTCTGGGGCCAACGTCCTGACTTTC. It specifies CASRPIRTLSGANVLTF.

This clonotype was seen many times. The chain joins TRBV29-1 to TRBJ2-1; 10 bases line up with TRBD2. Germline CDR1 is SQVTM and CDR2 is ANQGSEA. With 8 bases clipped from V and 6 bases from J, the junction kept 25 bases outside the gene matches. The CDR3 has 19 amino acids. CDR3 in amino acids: CSYHSRTSGLFRVGNEQFF. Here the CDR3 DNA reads TGCAGCTACCATTCCCGGACTAGCGGCCTGTTTAGGGTGGGCAATGAGCAGTTCTTC.

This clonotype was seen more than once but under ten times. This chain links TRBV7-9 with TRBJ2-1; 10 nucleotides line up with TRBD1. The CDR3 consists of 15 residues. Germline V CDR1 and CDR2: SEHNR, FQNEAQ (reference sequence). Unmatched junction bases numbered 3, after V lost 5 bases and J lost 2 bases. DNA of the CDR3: TGTGCCAGCAGCATGGGACAGGGGCCCTACAATGAGCAGTTCTTC. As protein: CASSMGQGPYNEQFF. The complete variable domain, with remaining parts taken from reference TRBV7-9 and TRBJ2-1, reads DTGVSQNPRHKITKRGQNVTFRCDPISEHNRLYWYRQTLGQGPEFLTYFQNEAQLEKSRLLSDRFSAERPKGSFSTLEIQRTEQGDSAMYLCASSMGQGPYNEQFFGPGTRLTVL.

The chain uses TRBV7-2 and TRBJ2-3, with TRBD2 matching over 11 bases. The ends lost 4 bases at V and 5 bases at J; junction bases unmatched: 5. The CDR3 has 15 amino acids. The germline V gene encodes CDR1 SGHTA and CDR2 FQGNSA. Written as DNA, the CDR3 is TGTGCCAGCAGCTCCCTAGCGGGAGGTCAAGATACGCAGTATTTT. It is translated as CASSSLAGGQDTQYF.

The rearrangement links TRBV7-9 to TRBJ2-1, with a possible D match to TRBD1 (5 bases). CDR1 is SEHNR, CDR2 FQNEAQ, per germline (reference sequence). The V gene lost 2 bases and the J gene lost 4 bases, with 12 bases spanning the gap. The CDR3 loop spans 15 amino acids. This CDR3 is CASSLLTEPYNEQFF. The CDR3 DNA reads TGTGCCAGCAGCTTACTGACAGAACCTTACAATGAGCAGTTCTTC. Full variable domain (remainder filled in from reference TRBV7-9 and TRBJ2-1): DTGVSQNPRHKITKRGQNVTFRCDPISEHNRLYWYRQTLGQGPEFLTYFQNEAQLEKSRLLSDRFSAERPKGSFSTLEIQRTEQGDSAMYLCASSLLTEPYNEQFFGPGTRLTVL.

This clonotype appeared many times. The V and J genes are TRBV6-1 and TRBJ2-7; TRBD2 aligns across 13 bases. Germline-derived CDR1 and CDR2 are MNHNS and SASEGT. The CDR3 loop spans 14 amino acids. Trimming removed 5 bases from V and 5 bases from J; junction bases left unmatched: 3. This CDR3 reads CASSTGLAGDEQYF. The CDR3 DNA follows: TGTGCCAGCAGTACTGGACTAGCGGGAGACGAGCAGTACTTC.